These 2 T cell receptor beta chains came from one sample sequenced in a study of metastatic and nonmetastatic thyroid tumors. TCRdb ran MiXCR on the PCR reads. This repertoire shows 30,000 to 45,000 clones, about 20% found once; its top ten account for roughly a sixth. Each patient came to thyroid surgery without any prior treatment (of any kind). The sequencing input was blood. The receptor set was obtained from a female donor with papillary thyroid cancer or a benign thyroid nodule (not recorded which). Some clones in this sample may be carry-over from other donors' samples.

J is TRBJ2-2 and V is TRBV12-3 or TRBV12-4; TRBD2 matches 12 bases. The CDR3 runs to 16 residues. V lost 7 bases to trimming and J lost 7 bases; unmatched junction nucleotides: 10. The chain's CDR3 is CASISTSGRTLGELFF. The CDR3, as DNA: TGTGCCAGCATCTCTACTAGCGGGAGGACTCTCGGGGAGCTGTTTTTT.

Ten or more counts support this clone. This rearrangement joins TRBV5-1 to TRBJ2-1; 11 bases line up with TRBD2. V trimming: 4 bases; J trimming: 5 bases; junction bases outside the gene matches: 8. Per germline, CDR1 SGHRS and CDR2 YFSETQ. The CDR3 runs to 16 residues. The CDR3, as DNA: TGCGCCAGCAGCCCCACCGGGACTAGCGGTAACAATGAGCAGTTCTTC. Its translation is CASSPTGTSGNNEQFF.